This T cell receptor (beta chain) was observed in a study of identical twins. Whole-study findings and limits: For cord blood, abundant beta clonotypes had fewer insertions, unlike memory repertoires, which showed none.

MiXCR was run by TCRdb on the 5' RACE reads, yielding one entry per CDR3 protein. The repertoire holds some 1,600,000 distinct CDR3 sequences, with roughly a third as singletons. A few counts support this clonotype. Antigen unknown. The sequencing input was cord blood. This sequence originates from a newborn girl in good health.

CDR3 sequence: CASSYQAFSGHYGYTF. The CDR3 bases are TGTGCCAGCAGTTACCAGGCCTTCAGCGGGCACTATGGCTACACCTTC. The gene calls are TRBV6-5 and TRBJ1-2, with D hard to call. This CDR3 region has 16 residues. In germline, CDR1 is MNHEY, CDR2 SVGAGI. V gave up 2 bases and J gave up 3 bases, with 16 bases separating them.